These 26 T cell receptor beta chains came from one sample sequenced in a study of T-cell memory formation after mild COVID-19. TCRdb re-called the 5' RACE reads with MiXCR, one entry per CDR3 protein. The sample carries about 350,000 distinct CDR3 sequences, around 15% recorded once. The specimen sequenced was PBMCs or a T cell subset sorted from them (not recorded which). The receptors were gathered from a man younger than 30 who had mild COVID-19 (a few samples of this study predate the infection). Cell type and time point are not known.

J is TRBJ2-2 and V is TRBV6-1; tentatively, D is TRBD2 (7 bases). V shed 4 bases and J shed 3 bases, with 12 bases lying between them. Germline loops: CDR1 MNHNS, CDR2 SASEGT. The CDR3 is 15 residues long. CDR3 region: CASSGPGGHTGELFF. CDR3 sequence (DNA): TGTGCCAGCAGTGGTCCCGGGGGGCACACCGGGGAGCTGTTTTTT.

Only a few counts were recorded for this clonotype. The genes are TRBV2 and TRBJ2-5; D might be TRBD1 or TRBD2, each matching 6 bases. Germline loops: CDR1 SNHLY, CDR2 FYNNEI. The CDR3 is 15 amino acids. V dropped 0 bases and J dropped 5 bases, with 13 bases sitting between them. The CDR3 DNA reads as TGTGCCAGCAGTGAAGCGAGTAGGGGGGACGAGACCCAGTACTTC. This codes for CASSEASRGDETQYF. Based on the CDR3 plus reference TRBV2 and TRBJ2-5, the full variable domain is EPEVTQTPSHQVTQMGQEVILRCVPISNHLYFYWYRQILGQKVEFLVSFYNNEISEKSEIFDDQFSVERPDGSNFTLKIRSTKLEDSAMYFCASSEASRGDETQYFGPGTRLLVL.

The rearrangement links TRBV7-2 to TRBJ1-6, with D maybe TRBD1 (5 bases). V lost 5 bases, J lost 8 bases, and 13 bases lay in between. This CDR3 contains 14 residues. CDR1 is SGHTA and CDR2 is FQGNSA in the germline V gene. The CDR3 coding sequence is TGTGCCAGCAGCCCAGGGTATTCTTATTCACCCCTCCACTTT. Its protein is CASSPGYSYSPLHF.

The rearrangement uses TRBV7-2 and TRBJ1-3; no clear D. The CDR3 consists of 18 residues. Trimming left V 4 bases short and J 0 bases short, with 19 bases between. Germline V lookup: CDR1 SGHTA, CDR2 FQGNSA. CDR3 coding DNA: TGTGCCAGCAGCTCACCACGTACGACGCTCTACTCTGGAAACACCATATATTTT. Amino acid sequence: CASSSPRTTLYSGNTIYF.

This clonotype appeared many times. The chain links TRBV4-2 to TRBJ2-3; TRBD2 matches 11 bases. This CDR3 comprises 15 residues. V shed 0 bases and J 4 bases; nucleotides not matched to a gene: 0. Germline-derived CDR1 and CDR2 are LGHNA and YNFKEQ. This chain's CDR3 is CASSQDSGGADTQYF. The DNA for the CDR3 is TGTGCCAGCAGCCAAGATAGCGGGGGGGCAGATACGCAGTATTTT.

The table lists this clonotype with many counts. The V and J genes are TRBV5-1 and TRBJ2-7, with 12 bases fitting TRBD1. There are 15 residues in the CDR3. Germline V gives CDR1 SGHRS, CDR2 YFSETQ. Losses at the gene ends were 2 bases for V and 2 bases for J; bases not matched to a gene: 2. The CDR3 is CASSLGTGGPYEQYV. DNA for the CDR3: TGCGCCAGCAGCTTAGGGACAGGGGGCCCCTACGAGCAGTACGTC.

V usage is TRBV15 and J usage is TRBJ2-1, with TRBD2 matching over 7 bases. CDR1 LNHNV and CDR2 YYDKDF come from the germline V gene (reference sequence). The trim removed 0 bases at V and 7 bases at J, leaving 6 bases unmatched. The length of the CDR3 is 15 residues. As DNA, the CDR3 is TGTGCCACCAGCAGAGATCTACTAGCGATAAATGAGCAGTTCTTC. Amino acids: CATSRDLLAINEQFF.

The V gene is TRBV28, the J gene TRBJ1-1, with TRBD1 matching over 7 bases. This CDR3 has 15 residues. The trim removed 2 bases at V and 1 base at J, leaving 4 bases unmatched. Per germline, CDR1 MDHEN and CDR2 SYDVKM. In DNA form, the CDR3 reads TGTGCCAGCAGTTTAACAGCAGGGGGGAACACTGAAGCTTTCTTT. Amino acid sequence: CASSLTAGGNTEAFF. Complete variable domain (other parts from reference TRBV28 and TRBJ1-1): DVKVTQSSRYLVKRTGEKVFLECVQDMDHENMFWYRQDPGLGLRLIYFSYDVKMKEKGDIPEGYSVSREKKERFSLILESASTNQTSMYLCASSLTAGGNTEAFFGQGTRLTVV.

This clonotype showed up just a few times. The chain links TRBV7-2 to TRBJ1-5, with no clear D. Germline loops: CDR1 SGHTA, CDR2 FQGNSA. This CDR3 is 15 amino acids long. V was cut by 1 base and J by 1 base, with 8 bases left in between. The CDR3 DNA follows: TGTGCCAGCAGCTTAGTCAGTTTCAGCAATCAGCCCCAGCATTTT. Translation: CASSLVSFSNQPQHF. The full variable domain, with the rest looked up from reference TRBV7-2 and TRBJ1-5, is GAGVSQSPSNKVTEKGKDVELRCDPISGHTALYWYRQSLGQGLEFLIYFQGNSAPDKSGLPSDRFSAERTGGSVSTLTIQRTQQEDSAVYLCASSLVSFSNQPQHFGDGTRLSIL.

This clonotype was found many times. The chain combines TRBV4-2 with TRBJ2-3, with 12 bases lining up with TRBD2. CDR3 length equals 15 residues. The germline V gene has CDR1 LGHNA and CDR2 YNFKEQ. V shed 2 bases, J shed 4 bases, and the junction held 1 base outside the gene matches. For the CDR3, the DNA is TGTGCCAGCAGCCAAACTAGCGGGGGGCCAGATACGCAGTATTTT. Its translation: CASSQTSGGPDTQYF.

The rearrangement joins TRBV4-3 to TRBJ2-3; no clear D. Trimming removed 0 bases from V and 5 bases from J, with 12 bases in between. In germline, CDR1 is LGHNA, CDR2 YSLEER. CDR3 size: 15 residues. This CDR3 reads CASSQDGFRGDTQYF. As DNA, the CDR3 is TGCGCCAGCAGCCAAGATGGGTTCCGCGGAGATACGCAGTATTTT.

This chain uses TRBV6-6 with TRBJ2-7, with a tentative D call TRBD1 (5 bases). The germline CDR1 and CDR2 sequences are MNHNY and SVGAGI (reference sequence). Trimming pared 5 bases from V and 3 bases from J, leaving 11 bases between. The length of the CDR3 is 13 residues. The CDR3 region has the DNA TGTGCCAGCAGTGGGGCCTTTTTCTACGAGCAGTACTTC. Translation gives CASSGAFFYEQYF.

This clonotype has a handful of counts. This sequence joins TRBV18 and TRBJ2-1, with TRBD1 matching 7 bases. CDR1 is KGHSH, CDR2 LQKENI, per germline. The CDR3 extends over 15 amino acids. V trimming: 3 bases; J trimming: 0 bases; junction bases outside the gene matches: 2. In DNA, the CDR3 is TGTGCCAGCTCACCCCAGGGGGTCTCCTACAATGAGCAGTTCTTC. Protein sequence: CASSPQGVSYNEQFF.

This clonotype was seen a few times. This rearrangement joins TRBV20-1 to TRBJ2-5, with no clear D. The CDR3 length is 14 residues. Trimming removed 3 bases from V and 1 base from J, with 12 bases in between. Germline loops: CDR1 DFQATT, CDR2 SNEGSKA (reference sequence). CDR3 in DNA: TGCAGTGCTAGGGGCCCGGCTAGCCAAGAGACCCAGTACTTC. Its translation is CSARGPASQETQYF.

Remarks on this clonotype: At one end the junction does not follow the germline gene, possibly because of a read error. The chain links TRBV4-2 to TRBJ1-6; the D gene is possibly TRBD1 (5 bases). Germline CDR1 LGHNA, CDR2 YNFKEQ. The length of the CDR3 is 16 residues. The CDR3 sequence: CASSQEAGTAIGIANF. CDR3 DNA sequence: TGTGCCAGCAGCCAAGAGGCCGGGACGGCTATCGGTATAGCGAATTTT.

In this sample, this clonotype turned up many times. This chain uses TRBV21-1 with TRBJ2-5; TRBD2, the table's D call, lacks a check against the DNA. TRBV21-1 is a known pseudogene. The length of the CDR3 is 16 residues. CDR3 coding DNA: TGTGCCAGCAGCAATTGGGCCCTGGGCGGCTCGGGGACCCAGTACTTC. As protein: CASSNWALGGSGTQYF.

This clonotype was detected only a few times. V gene TRBV6-6 combines with J gene TRBJ2-7, with 7 bases aligning to TRBD1. V dropped 7 bases and J dropped 3; count of bases not matched to a gene: 6. Germline V gene data show CDR1 as MNHNY and CDR2 as SVGAGI (reference sequence). The CDR3 is 13 residues long. The CDR3 here is CASNRGPSYEQYV. CDR3 nucleotide sequence: TGTGCCAGCAACAGGGGACCGAGCTACGAGCAGTACGTC.

The chain couples TRBV25-1 to TRBJ1-4; D is undetermined. The CDR3 totals 16 residues. Trimming shortened V by 1 base and J by 5 bases, and 14 bases separated the two germline ends. Germline assignment: CDR1 MGHDK and CDR2 SYGVNS. CDR3 DNA: TGTGCCAGCAGTGAATCGGTGGTAGGGTGGAATGAAAAACTGTTTTTT. This encodes CASSESVVGWNEKLFF.

The V gene is TRBV7-2, the J gene TRBJ1-1, with D unresolved. V was trimmed by 11 bases and J by 0 bases, leaving 13 bases between them. Germline lookup yields CDR1 SGHTA and CDR2 FQGNSA. This CDR3 contains 13 residues. CDR3 sequence: CTSRSQMNTEAFF. CDR3 coding DNA: TGTACCTCCCGCTCGCAGATGAACACTGAAGCTTTCTTT.

This clonotype has a count of ten or more. For the CDR3, the DNA is TGTGCCAGCAGTCAGGGAGCCAATGAGCAGTTCTTC. Amino acids: CASSQGANEQFF. This chain joins TRBV18 and TRBJ2-1, with D perhaps being TRBD1 or TRBD2 (5 bases each). Germline loops: CDR1 KGHSH, CDR2 LQKENI. The CDR3 is 12 residues long. The V and J ends lost 8 bases and 6 bases respectively, with 11 bases between them.

The J gene is TRBJ1-2, the V gene TRBV4-3; D unclear. In germline, CDR1 is LGHNA, CDR2 YSLEER. The CDR3 loop spans 14 amino acids. Trimming pared 4 bases from V and 4 bases from J, leaving 13 bases between. CDR3 DNA: TGCGCCAGCAGCCGCGCCGGCGGCGTCTATGGCTACACCTTC. Amino acid sequence: CASSRAGGVYGYTF.

A few counts support this clonotype. The rearrangement links TRBV7-9 to TRBJ2-1; the match to TRBD2 covers 10 bases. CDR3 length equals 15 residues. CDR1 is SEHNR, CDR2 FQNEAQ, per germline (reference sequence). The V segment lost 5 bases and the J segment 4 bases; nucleotides outside the gene matches: 5. CDR3 DNA sequence: TGTGCCAGCAGCCGTCCGGGACTAGCGTACAATGAGCAGTTCTTC. The encoded protein is CASSRPGLAYNEQFF.

This clonotype occurred a few times. V gene TRBV20-1 combines with J gene TRBJ2-7; 9 positions match TRBD2. Germline loops: CDR1 DFQATT, CDR2 SNEGSKA (reference sequence). The CDR3 loop spans 14 amino acids. The J segment lost 0 bases and the V segment lost 5 bases, leaving 5 bases of the junction unmatched. The CDR3 here is CSAASGGSSYEQYV. CDR3 bases: TGCAGTGCTGCGAGCGGGGGGAGCTCCTACGAGCAGTACGTC.

The genes are TRBV12-3 or TRBV12-4 and TRBJ1-2, with D possibly being TRBD1 (5 bases). The CDR3 totals 13 residues. The V end lost 7 bases, the J end lost 5 bases, and 14 bases lay between the germline ends. DNA of the CDR3: TGTGCCAGCAATTCCAGGGACTCTTATGGCTACACCTTC. Amino acid sequence: CASNSRDSYGYTF.

V is TRBV6-6 and J is TRBJ2-3; possibly TRBD1 for D (5 bases). The CDR3 sequence is 17 residues long. Trimming cost V 0 bases and J 2 bases, with 15 bases left between them. In germline, CDR1 is MNHNY, CDR2 SVGAGI (reference sequence). The CDR3 DNA sequence: TGTGCCAGCAGTTACTCTTCAGGGCCAGAGACCACAGATACGCAGTATTTT. It yields the protein CASSYSSGPETTDTQYF.

The J gene is TRBJ2-3, the V gene TRBV4-3, with 7 bases lining up with TRBD2. Germline V gene sequence: CDR1 LGHNA, CDR2 YSLEER. CDR3 length equals 17 residues. V shed 1 base, J shed 0 bases, and the junction held 7 bases outside the gene matches. The CDR3 DNA sequence: TGCGCCAGCAGCCAAGGGGTGCGGGGGTCTAGCACAGATACGCAGTATTTT. Its protein is CASSQGVRGSSTDTQYF.